The 28 T cell receptor beta chains in this list originate from one sample, sequenced in a study of siplizumab effects on memory and regulatory T cells (dated by TCRdb to the late 2010s). The library was generated by the immunoSEQ multiplex PCR assay. The source is immuneACCESS, and TCRdb retained only in-frame sequences with V and J called. Part of the clones is not carried over; for the studies checked, unresolved V genes explain less than half of this, and the remainder is unexplained. The sample contains about 110,000 clones, 92% of them found a single time. Jointly, the top ten make up about 1.5% of the sample. Material: CD4+ T cells sorted from blood. Receptor source: a human donor in good health.

The count of this clone is one. The chain couples TRBV11-3 to TRBJ2-1; TRBD2 is a possible D gene (5 bases). There are 15 residues in the CDR3. V was cut by 1 base and J by 3 bases, with 10 bases left in between. Germline CDR1 is SGHNT and CDR2 is YENEEA. CDR3 in amino acids: CASSLVSGGYNEQFF. In DNA, the CDR3 is TGTGCCAGCAGCTTAGTGAGTGGAGGCTACAATGAGCAGTTCTTC.

The count of this clone is one. The chain is built from TRBV5-5 and TRBJ1-2; D uncertain. The CDR3 loop spans 14 amino acids. V was shortened by 0 bases and J by 4 bases, with 10 bases between the two germline ends. Germline CDR1 is SGHKS and CDR2 is YYEKEE (reference sequence). CDR3 sequence reads: CASSLGSDPYGYTF. In nucleotides, the CDR3 is TGTGCCAGCAGCTTGGGTTCAGATCCCTATGGCTACACCTTC.

This clone was counted a single time. The V call is TRBV6-1, the J call TRBJ2-7; 7 bases match TRBD1. Unmatched junction bases numbered 9, after V lost 10 bases and J lost 3 bases. The CDR3 contains 13 residues. Germline values: CDR1 MNHNS, CDR2 SASEGT. The CDR3 region has the DNA TGTGCCATAAAAAACAGGGGTAGCTACGAGCAGTACTTC. This gives the protein CAIKNRGSYEQYF.

This sequence joins TRBV7-9 and TRBJ1-1; D remains ambiguous. The V and J ends lost 2 bases and 1 base respectively, with 8 bases between them. Germline lookup yields CDR1 SEHNR and CDR2 FQNEAQ (reference sequence). The CDR3 spans 14 residues. The CDR3 nucleotides read TGTGCCAGCAGCTTAAGCACTTCGAACACTGAAGCTTTCTTT. It encodes CASSLSTSNTEAFF.

The chain carries TRBV13 and TRBJ2-1; 10 bases align to TRBD2. V shed 5 bases, J shed 7 bases, and the junction held 17 bases outside the gene matches. This CDR3 is built from 18 residues. Germline V gene sequence: CDR1 PRHDT, CDR2 FYEKMQ (reference sequence). The CDR3 DNA is TGTGCCAGCAGCACCCCAGGTATTCCTAGCGGGGGTACGAATGAGCAGTTCTTC. Translating gives CASSTPGIPSGGTNEQFF.

The chain has TRBV25-1 and TRBJ2-1; D possibly corresponds to TRBD1 (5 bases). The CDR3 runs 15 residues. V was trimmed by 7 bases and J by 0 bases, leaving 13 bases between them. Germline V gives CDR1 MGHDK, CDR2 SYGVNS. CDR3 in amino acids: CASMSRDPSYNEQFF. The CDR3 DNA is TGTGCCAGCATGTCCAGGGATCCCTCCTACAATGAGCAGTTCTTC.

This chain links TRBV7-2 with TRBJ1-4; perhaps TRBD1 as D (5 bases). The germline V and J ends were trimmed by 5 bases and 8 bases, with 24 bases remaining between them. The CDR3 sequence is 17 residues long. Germline assignment: CDR1 SGHTA and CDR2 FQGNSA. Written as DNA, the CDR3 is TGTGCCAGCAGCCCTACCTGGGGGAGGACCCTGGGGGAAAAACTGTTTTTT. Amino acids: CASSPTWGRTLGEKLFF.

The rearrangement joins TRBV15 to TRBJ2-2, with D perhaps TRBD2 (6 bases). The length of the CDR3 is 16 residues. Trimming pared 3 bases from V and 4 bases from J, leaving 15 bases between. Looked up from germline, CDR1 is LNHNV and CDR2 is YYDKDF (reference sequence). This CDR3 is CATSSPPGLSTGELFF. The CDR3 coding sequence is TGTGCCACCAGCAGTCCCCCGGGACTGAGCACCGGGGAGCTGTTTTTT.

The chain links TRBV10-3 to TRBJ1-4; a possible D gene is TRBD1 (6 bases). There are 15 residues in the CDR3. Trimming removed 0 bases at V and 7 bases at J, with 12 bases between. Germline V CDR1 and CDR2: ENHRY, SYGVKD. The CDR3 region is CAISESGQRFEKLFF. The CDR3 DNA is TGTGCCATCAGTGAGTCAGGACAGCGCTTTGAAAAACTGTTTTTT.

V gene TRBV27 combines with J gene TRBJ2-2; D gene unclear. Germline CDR1 and CDR2: MNHEY and SMNVEV (reference sequence). CDR3 size: 12 residues. V lost 3 bases and J lost 6, with 5 bases in between. The CDR3: CASSFLPGELFF. The CDR3 nucleotides are TGTGCCAGCAGTTTTCTCCCCGGGGAGCTGTTTTTT.

The gene calls are TRBV15 and TRBJ2-7, with D tentatively TRBD2 (5 bases). The CDR3 length is 17 residues. CDR1 and CDR2 from the germline V gene are LNHNV and YYDKDF (reference sequence). Deletions cut 2 bases from V and 2 bases from J, with 19 bases between. Written as DNA, the CDR3 is TGTGCCACCAGCAGACTAGCTATCTCAGGACCGACCTACGAGCAGTACTTC. Protein: CATSRLAISGPTYEQYF.

The gene calls are TRBV6-5 and TRBJ1-1; a weak D match, TRBD1 (5 bases). V was cut by 0 bases and J by 10 bases, with 18 bases left in between. Per the germline V gene, CDR1 is MNHEY and CDR2 is SVGAGI. The CDR3 covers 15 residues. CDR3 region: CASSYSSSGGWRAFF. CDR3 sequence (DNA): TGTGCCAGCAGTTACTCGTCGTCCGGGGGGTGGAGAGCTTTCTTT.

This rearrangement joins TRBV5-1 to TRBJ2-5; D might be TRBD2 (5 bases). The CDR3 is 14 amino acids. Germline CDR1 and CDR2: SGHRS and YFSETQ. The V end was cut by 1 base, the J end by 4 bases, with 11 bases between. CDR3 nucleotide sequence: TGCGCCAGCAGCTTGAACAACCGGGGAGAGACCCAGTACTTC. It is translated as CASSLNNRGETQYF.

This clone appeared a few times. This sequence joins TRBV5-1 and TRBJ2-6; 7 bases map to TRBD1. This CDR3 is built from 16 residues. The V gene end was trimmed by 4 bases and the J gene end by 4 bases; junction bases not matched to a gene: 8. The germline gives CDR1 SGHRS, CDR2 YFSETQ. Here the CDR3 reads CASSETTGVGANVLTF. The CDR3 DNA is TGCGCCAGCAGCGAGACAACAGGGGTGGGGGCCAACGTCCTGACTTTC. The complete variable domain, with remaining parts taken from reference TRBV5-1 and TRBJ2-6, reads KAGVTQTPRYLIKTRGQQVTLSCSPISGHRSVSWYQQTPGQGLQFLFEYFSETQRNKGNFPGRFSGRQFSNSRSEMNVSTLELGDSALYLCASSETTGVGANVLTFGAGSRLTVL.

This clone was seen only a few times. J is TRBJ2-1 and V is TRBV4-1; weak D call: TRBD1 (6 bases). Between the trimmed V and J ends, which lost 1 base and 0 bases, there was a span of 25 bases. Looked up from germline, CDR1 is MGHRA and CDR2 is YSYEKL. The CDR3 is 21 residues long. The CDR3 region is CASSQVGWGQPRASSYNEQFF. The CDR3 DNA sequence: TGCGCCAGCAGCCAAGTGGGATGGGGACAACCTCGGGCGAGCTCCTACAATGAGCAGTTCTTC.

CDR3 amino acids: CASRSGQGGYGYTF. The CDR3 coding sequence is TGTGCCAGCAGATCGGGGCAGGGTGGCTATGGCTACACCTTC. The chain joins TRBV6-5 to TRBJ1-2; the D gene is possibly TRBD1 (5 bases). V dropped 6 bases and J dropped 4 bases, with 15 bases sitting between them. The CDR3 contains 14 residues. Germline CDR1 and CDR2: MNHEY and SVGAGI.

The chain has TRBV7-9 and TRBJ2-3, with 8 bases aligning to TRBD1. Per the germline V gene, CDR1 is SEHNR and CDR2 is FQNEAQ (reference sequence). There are 14 residues in the CDR3. J gave up 3 bases and V 1 base, and 0 bases lay outside the gene matches. CDR3 loop: CASSLGQGTDTQYF. In DNA, the CDR3 is TGTGCCAGCAGCTTAGGACAGGGGACAGATACGCAGTATTTT.

The V call is TRBV29-1, the J call TRBJ1-5, with D uncertain. The V and J ends lost 6 bases and 2 bases respectively, with 14 bases between them. Germline V gene sequence: CDR1 SQVTM, CDR2 ANQGSEA. CDR3 length equals 14 residues. The CDR3 loop is CSVSDGNRNQPQHF. The CDR3 DNA is TGCAGCGTGAGCGACGGTAATCGCAATCAGCCCCAGCATTTT.

The chain uses TRBV11-3 and TRBJ2-1, with D maybe TRBD1 (5 bases). The CDR3 has 15 amino acids. Between the trimmed V and J ends, which lost 3 bases and 11 bases, there was a span of 20 bases. CDR1 is SGHNT, CDR2 YENEEA, per germline. DNA of the CDR3: TGTGCCAGCAGCTTTGGACCAGGGCCAGAGGTTAAGCAGTTCTTC. Translated, it gives CASSFGPGPEVKQFF.

The chain joins TRBV7-2 to TRBJ1-1; TRBD1 aligns across 8 bases. Trimming removed 5 bases from V and 4 bases from J; junction bases left unmatched: 21. The CDR3 is 19 residues long. In germline, CDR1 is SGHTA, CDR2 FQGNSA. The CDR3 is CASSLTTGAFGEHATEAFF. CDR3 coding DNA: TGTGCCAGCAGCCTCACGACAGGGGCGTTCGGAGAGCACGCCACTGAAGCTTTCTTT.

This clone has only a few counts. This CDR3 is also generated by other DNA sequences in the sample. The V call is TRBV7-9, the J call TRBJ1-2, with a tentative D call TRBD1 (6 bases). Trimming shortened V by 5 bases and J by 4 bases, and 11 bases separated the two germline ends. Germline-derived CDR1 and CDR2 are SEHNR and FQNEAQ (reference sequence). The CDR3 has 13 amino acids. Here the CDR3 DNA reads TGTGCCAGCAGCCTGGGGGGCAGCTATGGCTACACCTTC. This sequence encodes CASSLGGSYGYTF.

This chain links TRBV11-2 with TRBJ2-7; tentative D call: TRBD1 (6 bases). Trimming shortened V by 1 base and J by 4 bases, and 14 bases separated the two germline ends. Germline values: CDR1 SGHAT, CDR2 FQNNGV. This CDR3 contains 15 residues. The CDR3 loop is CASSLVGDTAYEQYF. As DNA, the CDR3 is TGTGCCAGCAGCTTAGTAGGGGACACGGCATACGAGCAGTACTTC.

This sequence joins TRBV6-1 and TRBJ1-2, with 9 positions matching TRBD1. The V segment lost 2 bases and the J segment 4 bases; nucleotides outside the gene matches: 5. The length of the CDR3 is 15 residues. From germline, CDR1 is MNHNS and CDR2 SASEGT. DNA of the CDR3: TGTGCCAGCAGTGAAATGTGGGGACAGGGCTATGGCTACACCTTC. Protein sequence: CASSEMWGQGYGYTF.

The rearrangement uses TRBV4-1 and TRBJ2-1; TRBD1 matches at 7 bases. This CDR3 has 19 residues. The V and J ends lost 3 bases and 2 bases, in that order; junction bases with no gene match: 16. Germline V lookup: CDR1 MGHRA, CDR2 YSYEKL. The CDR3 here is CASSHPRQGTSRTYNEQFF. CDR3 sequence (DNA): TGCGCCAGCAGCCATCCGAGACAGGGTACTTCCAGGACCTACAATGAGCAGTTCTTC.

V gene TRBV20-1 combines with J gene TRBJ2-3; D is tentatively TRBD1 or TRBD2 (5 bases each). Germline V CDR1 and CDR2: DFQATT, SNEGSKA (reference sequence). Trimming stripped 6 bases from V and 6 bases from J, with 10 bases between. The CDR3 has 11 residues. Here the CDR3 DNA reads TGCAGTGCGGCGTGGGGGGATACGCAGTATTTT. This gives the protein CSAAWGDTQYF.

This clone occurred once. This chain links TRBV10-3 with TRBJ2-1; D tentatively reads TRBD1 or TRBD2 (5 bases each). Germline CDR1 ENHRY, CDR2 SYGVKD. Trimming removed 11 bases from V and 2 bases from J, with 19 bases in between. This CDR3 is 15 amino acids long. CDR3 residues: CAPISGRFPYNEQFF. For the CDR3, the DNA is TGTGCCCCGATTTCGGGACGGTTTCCCTACAATGAGCAGTTCTTC.

This clone appeared once. This chain connects TRBV5-1 to TRBJ2-1, with D perhaps matching TRBD2 (5 bases). CDR3 length: 14 residues. Germline CDR1 SGHRS, CDR2 YFSETQ. Trimming took 0 bases from V and 6 from J, leaving 10 bases between them. The CDR3 DNA sequence: TGCGCCAGCAGCTTGGATCTAGCAGCCAATGAGCAGTTCTTC. Translation gives CASSLDLAANEQFF.

This clone was counted between two and nine times. The rearrangement uses TRBV6-5 and TRBJ1-1; D unresolved. The CDR3 length is 11 residues. CDR1 and CDR2 (germline): MNHEY, SVGAGI. V was cut by 7 bases and J by 3 bases, with 6 bases left in between. CDR3 region: CASTRDTEAFF. As DNA, the CDR3 is TGTGCCAGCACCCGGGACACTGAAGCTTTCTTT.